These T cell receptor beta chains were read from a single sample in a study of cytomegalovirus exposure and HLA in healthy donors. The method was immunoSEQ multiplex PCR; TCRdb's version includes in-frame clones alone and lacks a portion of them. Of roughly 140,000 clones listed, about 75% are singletons. Sequencing input: PBMCs. The receptors shown here come from a young man in good health and CMV-seronegative. Both conserved end residues are part of each CDR3. D genes are given only for firm matches. Size values are once, few and many counts, or a class for expanded clones, and some rows have none.

15	.	TRBD1	TRBJ1-1	TRBV9	TGTGCCAGCAGCGGGACAGGGGGGGGAGGGACTGAAGCTTTCTTT	CASSGTGGGGTEAFF
13	once	.	TRBJ2-2	TRBV29-1	TGCAGCGTTGGAGGGGGGAACACCGGGGAGCTGTTTTTT	CSVGGGNTGELFF
14	.	TRBD2	TRBJ2-5	TRBV7-6	TGTGCCAGCAGCTCCAGGACTAGCGTGGAGACCCAGTACTTC	CASSSRTSVETQYF
16	.	TRBD2	TRBJ2-3	TRBV7-2	TGTGCCAGCAGCTTAGCGCAAGCGGGGAACACAGATACGCAGTATTTT	CASSLAQAGNTDTQYF
16	.	.	TRBJ1-2	TRBV12-1	TGTGCCAGCAGCTGCCCCTTGTCCCTCTCTGAGTATGGCTACACCTTC	CASSCPLSLSEYGYTF
13	.	TRBD2	TRBJ2-4	TRBV2	TGTGCCAGCGTCGGGAGGGGAAAAAACATTCAGTACTTC	CASVGRGKNIQYF
13	.	.	TRBJ1-5	TRBV6-5	TGTGCCAGCAGTTACGCGGGGAATCAGCCCCAGCATTTT	CASSYAGNQPQHF
11	.	.	TRBJ2-7	TRBV30	TGTGCCTGGAGTAATCGCCACGAGCAGTACTTC	CAWSNRHEQYF
12	.	.	TRBJ2-2	TRBV4-3	TGCGCCAGCAGCCAAGATATTGGGGAGCTGTTTTTT	CASSQDIGELFF
14	.	TRBD2	TRBJ2-5	TRBV27	TGTGCCAGCAGCGGACTAGCGGCGGGGGAGACCCAGTACTTC	CASSGLAAGETQYF